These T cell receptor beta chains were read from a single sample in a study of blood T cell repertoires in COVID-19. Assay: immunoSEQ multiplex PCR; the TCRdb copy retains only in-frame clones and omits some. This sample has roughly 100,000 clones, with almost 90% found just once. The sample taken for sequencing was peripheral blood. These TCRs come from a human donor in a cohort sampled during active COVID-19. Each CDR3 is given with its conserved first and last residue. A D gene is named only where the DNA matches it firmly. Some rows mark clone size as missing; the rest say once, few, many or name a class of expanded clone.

CAWSLGTSVTDTQYF | TGTGCCTGGAGCTTAGGGACTAGCGTCACAGATACGCAGTATTTT | TRBJ2-3 | NA | TRBD2 | TRBV30
CASSLSPGQNNSPLHF | TGTGCCAGCAGCTTGTCCCCGGGACAGAATAATTCACCCCTCCACTTT | TRBJ1-6 | once | TRBD1 | TRBV7-2
CASSLAGSTSNNSPLHF | TGCGCCAGCAGCTTGGCGGGGAGTACGTCGAATAATTCACCCCTCCACTTT | TRBJ1-6 | NA | NA | TRBV5-1
CASTPGTGANQPQHF | TGTGCCAGCACCCCCGGGACAGGGGCCAATCAGCCCCAGCATTTT | TRBJ1-5 | NA | TRBD1 | TRBV28
CASSGGQSGYTF | TGTGCCAGCAGCGGGGGACAGAGCGGCTACACCTTC | TRBJ1-2 | NA | TRBD1 | TRBV28
CAWTGQGLTQPQHF | TGTGCCTGGACCGGACAGGGTCTGACTCAGCCCCAGCATTTT | TRBJ1-5 | NA | TRBD1 | TRBV30
CASSPPAGTQYF | TGTGCCAGCAGCCCCCCGGCAGGTACGCAGTATTTT | TRBJ2-3 | NA | NA | TRBV11-2
CASSKGDRGYEQYF | TGCGCCAGCAGCAAGGGGGACAGGGGTTACGAGCAGTACTTC | TRBJ2-7 | NA | TRBD1 | TRBV5-1
CASSRRQGMLYNSPLHF | TGTGCCAGCAGCCGCCGACAAGGCATGCTATATAATTCACCCCTCCACTTT | TRBJ1-6 | NA | NA | TRBV14
CASRKTAQETQYF | TGTGCCAGCAGAAAGACAGCTCAAGAGACCCAGTACTTC | TRBJ2-5 | NA | NA | TRBV28
CASSPGQGFPPLHF | TGTGCCAGCAGCCCTGGGCAGGGGTTTCCACCCCTCCACTTT | TRBJ1-6 | NA | NA | TRBV7-9
CASSFRGPGTEAFF | TGTGCTAGCAGTTTCAGGGGGCCGGGCACTGAAGCTTTCTTT | TRBJ1-1 | NA | TRBD1 | TRBV27
CASSSGGFSDTQYF | TGTGCCAGCAGCAGTGGCGGGTTTTCAGATACGCAGTATTTT | TRBJ2-3 | NA | NA | TRBV5-6
CASSVGVSTGAGETQYF | TGTGCCAGCAGCGTAGGGGTTTCAACAGGGGCGGGGGAGACCCAGTACTTC | TRBJ2-5 | NA | NA | TRBV9
CASSLDWTRNTEAFF | TGTGCCAGCAGCTTGGATTGGACACGAAACACTGAAGCTTTCTTT | TRBJ1-1 | NA | NA | TRBV5-6
CASSFDRRSGNTIYF | TGCGCCAGCAGCTTTGACAGACGCTCTGGAAACACCATATATTTT | TRBJ1-3 | NA | NA | TRBV5-1
CATSSVRGLYEQYF | TGTGCCACCAGCAGTGTCAGGGGGCTCTACGAGCAGTACTTC | TRBJ2-7 | once | TRBD1 | TRBV15
CSVRSGRQGEQFF | TGCAGCGTACGTAGCGGGAGGCAGGGTGAGCAGTTCTTC | TRBJ2-1 | NA | TRBD2 | TRBV29-1
CASGWTAYYEQYF | TGTGCCAGCGGTTGGACTGCCTACTACGAGCAGTACTTC | TRBJ2-7 | NA | NA | TRBV21-1
CASSSSGVTEAFF | TGTGCCAGCTCATCCTCAGGGGTCACTGAAGCTTTCTTT | TRBJ1-1 | once | NA | TRBV18
CASSQDQIPGDTQYF | TGTGCCAGCAGCCAGGACCAAATCCCGGGGGATACGCAGTATTTT | TRBJ2-3 | NA | NA | TRBV3-1/TRBV3-2
CSANRPNEQFF | TGCAGTGCTAATCGTCCTAATGAGCAGTTCTTC | TRBJ2-1 | NA | NA | TRBV20-1
CASSTDRYGYTF | TGTGCCAGCAGCACCGACAGATATGGCTACACCTTC | TRBJ1-2 | NA | NA | TRBV7-9
CASSSPGLGTDTQYF | TGTGCCAGCAGTTCTCCGGGACTAGGCACAGATACGCAGTATTTT | TRBJ2-3 | NA | TRBD2 | TRBV6-5
CASSQDETSSPDEQFF | TGCGCCAGCAGCCAAGATGAGACTAGCAGTCCTGATGAGCAGTTCTTC | TRBJ2-1 | NA | TRBD2 | TRBV4-1
CASSLVGSYTDTQYF | TGTGCCAGCAGCTTAGTGGGCAGTTACACAGATACGCAGTATTTT | TRBJ2-3 | NA | NA | TRBV11-3
CASSGDRGKALHF | TGTGCCAGCAGCGGGGACAGGGGGAAGGCCCTCCACTTT | TRBJ1-6 | few | TRBD1 | TRBV7-3
CASSLGGSGSLYGYTF | TGCGCCAGCAGCTTGGGTGGATCAGGTTCCCTCTATGGCTACACCTTC | TRBJ1-2 | NA | NA | TRBV5-1
CASSMRGANVLTF | TGTGCCAGCAGCATGCGTGGGGCCAACGTCCTGACTTTC | TRBJ2-6 | NA | NA | TRBV7-9
CASSLVHSSNTEAFF | TGTGCCAGCAGCTTAGTTCACTCTTCTAACACTGAAGCTTTCTTT | TRBJ1-1 | NA | NA | TRBV7-9
CASSYTDSTGNIQYF | TGTGCCAGCAGCTACACGGACTCAACCGGGAACATTCAGTACTTC | TRBJ2-4 | NA | NA | TRBV28
CSAGGGYEQYF | TGCAGCGCTGGGGGGGGCTACGAGCAGTACTTC | TRBJ2-7 | NA | TRBD2 | TRBV29-1
CASSYSSPGQPQHF | TGTGCCAGCAGTTACTCGTCCCCGGGTCAGCCCCAGCATTTT | TRBJ1-5 | NA | NA | TRBV6-5
CASSFITADHTPLHF | TGTGCCAGCAGTTTTATCACAGCCGACCATACACCCCTCCACTTT | TRBJ1-6 | NA | NA | TRBV27
CAISESIFNRDPYEQYF | TGTGCCATCAGTGAGTCGATTTTCAACAGGGACCCCTACGAGCAGTACTTC | TRBJ2-7 | NA | NA | TRBV10-3
CASSLVQSYEQYF | TGTGCCAGCAGCTTGGTACAGAGCTACGAGCAGTACTTC | TRBJ2-7 | once | NA | TRBV5-6
CASSVVPAGGVQFF | TGTGCCAGCAGCGTAGTGCCAGCGGGGGGGGTCCAGTTCTTC | TRBJ2-1 | NA | TRBD2 | TRBV9
CASSPDRGRQPQHF | TGTGCCAGCAGTCCAGACAGGGGGCGTCAGCCCCAGCATTTT | TRBJ1-5 | NA | TRBD1 | TRBV27
CASSLAQGGAYEQYF | TGTGCCAGCAGCTTAGCCCAGGGGGGAGCCTACGAGCAGTACTTC | TRBJ2-7 | NA | NA | TRBV7-6
CASSYVRGANEKLFF | TGTGCCAGCAGTTACGTCAGGGGAGCTAATGAAAAACTGTTTTTT | TRBJ1-4 | NA | NA | TRBV6-5
CASSPGGVEAFF | TGTGCCAGCAGCCCGGGGGGAGTCGAAGCTTTCTTT | TRBJ1-1 | NA | NA | TRBV5-6
CSASGTGRVNEKLFF | TGCAGTGCTAGTGGGACAGGGAGGGTTAATGAAAAACTGTTTTTT | TRBJ1-4 | NA | TRBD1 | TRBV20-1
CASSPGYPGSPLHF | TGTGCCAGCTCACCGGGCTACCCGGGGTCACCCCTCCACTTT | TRBJ1-6 | NA | NA | TRBV18
CASSLAQGGYTF | TGTGCCAGCAGCTTGGCCCAGGGTGGCTACACCTTC | TRBJ1-2 | NA | NA | TRBV5-6
CASSPSAQGLNTEAFF | TGTGCCAGCTCACCATCAGCACAGGGCCTGAACACTGAAGCTTTCTTT | TRBJ1-1 | NA | NA | TRBV18
CASSDSTGVYTEAFF | TGCGCCAGCAGTGATTCGACAGGAGTTTACACTGAAGCTTTCTTT | TRBJ1-1 | NA | NA | TRBV10-1
CASSDPDRRGIAKNIQYF | TGTGCCAGCAGCGACCCGGACAGGAGGGGGATTGCCAAAAACATTCAGTACTTC | TRBJ2-4 | NA | NA | TRBV21-1
CASSSQPGTSDNNEQFF | TGTGCCAGCAGCTCGCAGCCCGGGACTAGCGACAACAATGAGCAGTTCTTC | TRBJ2-1 | NA | TRBD2 | TRBV7-2
CASSQARTGGYEQYF | TGTGCCAGCAGCCAAGCGCGGACAGGGGGATACGAGCAGTACTTC | TRBJ2-7 | NA | TRBD1 | TRBV3-1/TRBV3-2